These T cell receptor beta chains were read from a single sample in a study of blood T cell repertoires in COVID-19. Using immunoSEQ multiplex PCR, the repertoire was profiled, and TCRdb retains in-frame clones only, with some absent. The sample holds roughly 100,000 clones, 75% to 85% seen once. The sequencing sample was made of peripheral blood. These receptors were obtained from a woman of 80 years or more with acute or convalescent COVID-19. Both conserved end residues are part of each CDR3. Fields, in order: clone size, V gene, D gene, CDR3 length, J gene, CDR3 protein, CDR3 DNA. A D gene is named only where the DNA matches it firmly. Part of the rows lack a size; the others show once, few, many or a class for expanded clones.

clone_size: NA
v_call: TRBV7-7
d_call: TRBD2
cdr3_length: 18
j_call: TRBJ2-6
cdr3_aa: CASKPPWGGNSGANVLTF
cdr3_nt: TGTGCTAGTAAACCTCCGTGGGGAGGGAACTCTGGGGCCAACGTCCTGACTTTC

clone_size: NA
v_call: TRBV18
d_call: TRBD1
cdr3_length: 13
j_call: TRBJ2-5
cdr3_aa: CASSTGSGETQYF
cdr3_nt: TGTGCCAGCTCGACAGGGAGTGGTGAGACCCAGTACTTC

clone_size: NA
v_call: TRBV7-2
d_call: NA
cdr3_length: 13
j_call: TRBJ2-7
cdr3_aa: CASSRGLSYEQYF
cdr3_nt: TGTGCCAGCAGCCGGGGACTTTCCTACGAGCAGTACTTC

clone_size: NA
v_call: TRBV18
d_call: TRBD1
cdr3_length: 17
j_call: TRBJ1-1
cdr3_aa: CASSPSGTGSLNTEAFF
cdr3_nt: TGTGCCAGCTCACCTTCCGGGACAGGTTCCCTGAACACTGAAGCTTTCTTT

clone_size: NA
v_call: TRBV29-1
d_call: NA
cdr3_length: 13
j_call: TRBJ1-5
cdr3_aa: CSVEGGGNQPQHF
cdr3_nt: TGCAGCGTTGAAGGGGGGGGGAATCAGCCCCAGCATTTT

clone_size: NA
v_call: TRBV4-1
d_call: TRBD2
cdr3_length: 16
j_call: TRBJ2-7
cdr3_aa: CASSPTGTSGIYEQYF
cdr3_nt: TGCGCCAGCAGCCCCACCGGGACTAGCGGTATCTACGAGCAGTACTTC

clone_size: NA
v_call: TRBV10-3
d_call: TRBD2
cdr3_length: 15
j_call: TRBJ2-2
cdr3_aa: CAIGSGGGNTGELFF
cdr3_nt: TGTGCCATCGGGTCGGGCGGGGGGAACACCGGGGAGCTGTTTTTT

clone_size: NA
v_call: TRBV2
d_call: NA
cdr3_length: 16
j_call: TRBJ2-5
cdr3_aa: CASTADLGVLGGTQYF
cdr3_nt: TGTGCCAGCACCGCCGACCTAGGGGTTTTGGGGGGGACCCAGTACTTC

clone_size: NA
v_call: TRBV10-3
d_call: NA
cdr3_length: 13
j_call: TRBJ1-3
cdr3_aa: CAIRPGDGNTIYF
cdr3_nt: TGTGCCATCAGGCCGGGAGACGGGAACACCATATATTTT

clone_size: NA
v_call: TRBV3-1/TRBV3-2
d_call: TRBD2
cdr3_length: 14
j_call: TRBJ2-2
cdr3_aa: CASSPLTSAGELFF
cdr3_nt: TGTGCCAGCAGTCCTTTGACTAGCGCCGGGGAGCTGTTTTTT

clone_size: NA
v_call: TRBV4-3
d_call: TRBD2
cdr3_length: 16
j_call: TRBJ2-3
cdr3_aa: CASSESLKRGADTQYF
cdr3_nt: TGCGCCAGCAGCGAGTCCCTGAAGCGGGGGGCCGATACGCAGTATTTT

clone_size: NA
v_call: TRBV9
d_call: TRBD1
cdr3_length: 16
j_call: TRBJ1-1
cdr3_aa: CASSDRDRVGVGEAFF
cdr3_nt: TGTGCCAGCAGCGACCGGGACAGGGTTGGGGTGGGTGAAGCTTTCTTT

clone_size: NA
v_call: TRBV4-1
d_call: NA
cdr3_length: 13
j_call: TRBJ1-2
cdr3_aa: CASSLPEESGYTF
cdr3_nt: TGCGCCAGCAGCCTCCCCGAGGAGTCTGGCTACACCTTC

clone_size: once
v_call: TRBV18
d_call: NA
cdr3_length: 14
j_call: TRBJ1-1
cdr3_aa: CASSSQGGGTEAFF
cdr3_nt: TGTGCCAGCTCGAGTCAGGGAGGAGGGACTGAAGCTTTCTTT

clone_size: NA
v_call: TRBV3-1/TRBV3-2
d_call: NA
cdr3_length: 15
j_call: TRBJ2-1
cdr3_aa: CASSQDSGRHNEQFF
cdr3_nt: TGTGCCAGCAGCCAAGACAGCGGGCGACACAATGAGCAGTTCTTC

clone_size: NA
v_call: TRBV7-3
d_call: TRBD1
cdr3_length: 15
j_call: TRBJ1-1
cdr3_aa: CASSLGGQGSTEAFF
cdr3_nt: TGTGCCAGCAGCTTAGGGGGACAGGGGAGTACTGAAGCTTTCTTT

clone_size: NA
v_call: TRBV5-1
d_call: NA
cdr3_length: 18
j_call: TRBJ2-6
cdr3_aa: CASSGLQGPVSGANVLTF
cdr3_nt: TGCGCCAGCAGCGGCCTGCAGGGGCCCGTCTCTGGGGCCAACGTCCTGACTTTC

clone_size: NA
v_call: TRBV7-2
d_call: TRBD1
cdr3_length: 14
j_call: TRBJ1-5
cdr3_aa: CASSFDRGFQPQHF
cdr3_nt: TGTGCCAGCAGCTTTGACAGGGGTTTCCAGCCCCAGCATTTT

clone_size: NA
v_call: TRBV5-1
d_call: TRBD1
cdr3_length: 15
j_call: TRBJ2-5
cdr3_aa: CASSAPGTGEETQYF
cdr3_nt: TGCGCCAGCAGCGCTCCCGGGACAGGGGAAGAGACCCAGTACTTC

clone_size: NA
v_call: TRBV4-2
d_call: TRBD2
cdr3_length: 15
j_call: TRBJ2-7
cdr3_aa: CASSQEAGGAYEQYF
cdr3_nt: TGTGCCAGCAGCCAAGAGGCGGGGGGGGCCTACGAGCAGTACTTC

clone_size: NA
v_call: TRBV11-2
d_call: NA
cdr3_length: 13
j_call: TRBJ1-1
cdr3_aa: CASSLLRGTEAFF
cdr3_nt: TGTGCCAGCAGCTTACTACGGGGGACTGAAGCTTTCTTT

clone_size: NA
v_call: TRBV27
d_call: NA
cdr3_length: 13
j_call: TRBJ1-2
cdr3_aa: CASSLATGYGYTF
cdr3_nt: TGTGCCAGCAGTTTGGCGACGGGCTATGGCTACACCTTC

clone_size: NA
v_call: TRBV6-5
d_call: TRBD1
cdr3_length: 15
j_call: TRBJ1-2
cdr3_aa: CASSRGGAGNYGYTF
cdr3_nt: TGTGCCAGCAGTCGAGGGGGCGCGGGTAACTATGGCTACACCTTC

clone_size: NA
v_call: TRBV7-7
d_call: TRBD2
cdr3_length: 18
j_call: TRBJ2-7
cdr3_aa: CASSPGLAGGRFLYEQYF
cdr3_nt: TGTGCTAGCAGCCCCGGACTAGCGGGGGGCCGCTTTCTCTACGAGCAGTACTTC

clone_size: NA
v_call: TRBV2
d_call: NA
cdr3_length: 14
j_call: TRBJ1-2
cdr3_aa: CASTILQGSSGYTF
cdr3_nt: TGTGCCAGTACTATCCTGCAGGGGTCCAGCGGCTACACCTTC

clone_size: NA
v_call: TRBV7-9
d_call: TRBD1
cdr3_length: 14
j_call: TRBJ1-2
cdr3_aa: CASSRTGANYGYTF
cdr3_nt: TGTGCCAGCAGCCGCACAGGGGCTAACTATGGCTACACCTTC

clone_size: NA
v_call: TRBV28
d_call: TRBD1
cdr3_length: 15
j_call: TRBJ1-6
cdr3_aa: CASSPGTGYNSPLHF
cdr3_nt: TGTGCCAGCAGTCCCGGGACAGGGTATAATTCACCCCTCCACTTT

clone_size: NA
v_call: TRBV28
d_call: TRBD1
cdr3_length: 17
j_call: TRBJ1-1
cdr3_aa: CASSSRTGRSGNTEAFF
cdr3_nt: TGTGCCAGCAGTTCACGGACAGGAAGGAGTGGGAACACTGAAGCTTTCTTT

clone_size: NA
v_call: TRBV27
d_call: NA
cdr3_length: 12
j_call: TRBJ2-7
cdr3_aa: CALGTFIYEQYF
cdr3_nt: TGTGCACTCGGGACTTTCATTTACGAGCAGTACTTC

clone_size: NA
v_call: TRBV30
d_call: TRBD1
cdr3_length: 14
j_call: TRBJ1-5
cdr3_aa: CAWSPGQGNQPQHF
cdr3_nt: TGTGCCTGGAGTCCCGGACAGGGGAATCAGCCCCAGCATTTT

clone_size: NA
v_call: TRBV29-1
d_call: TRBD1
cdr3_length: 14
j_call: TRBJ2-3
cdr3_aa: CSVTDREGTDTQYF
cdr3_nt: TGCAGCGTCACGGACAGGGAGGGCACAGATACGCAGTATTTT

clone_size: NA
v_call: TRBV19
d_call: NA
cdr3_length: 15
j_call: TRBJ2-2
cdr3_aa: CASSIRRLNTGELFF
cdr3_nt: TGTGCCAGTAGTATACGCAGGTTAAACACCGGGGAGCTGTTTTTT

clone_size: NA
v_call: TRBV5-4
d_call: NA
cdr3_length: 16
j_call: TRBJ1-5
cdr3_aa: CASSLGGGNSNQPQHF
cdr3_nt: TGTGCCAGCAGCTTGGGAGGGGGTAATAGCAATCAGCCCCAGCATTTT

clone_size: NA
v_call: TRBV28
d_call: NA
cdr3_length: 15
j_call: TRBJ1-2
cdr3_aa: CASQTRPGAHYGYTF
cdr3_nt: TGTGCCAGCCAAACCCGTCCGGGAGCCCACTATGGCTACACCTTC

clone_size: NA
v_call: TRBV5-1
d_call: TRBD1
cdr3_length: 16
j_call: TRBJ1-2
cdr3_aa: CASSPEGRQGENGYTF
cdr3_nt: TGCGCCAGCAGCCCGGAAGGGCGACAGGGAGAGAATGGCTACACCTTC

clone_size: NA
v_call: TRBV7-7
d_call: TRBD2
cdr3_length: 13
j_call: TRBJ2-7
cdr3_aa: CASSLERGSEQYF
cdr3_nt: TGTGCTAGCAGCTTAGAGCGGGGATCCGAGCAGTACTTC

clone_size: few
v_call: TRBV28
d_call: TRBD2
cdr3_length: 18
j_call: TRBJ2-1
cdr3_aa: CASSFTGLAVPRGNEQFF
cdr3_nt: TGTGCCAGCAGTTTCACGGGACTAGCGGTCCCCAGGGGGAATGAGCAGTTCTTC

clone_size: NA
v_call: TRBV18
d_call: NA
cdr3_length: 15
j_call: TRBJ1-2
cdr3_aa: CASSPSTGSNYGYTF
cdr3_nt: TGTGCCAGCTCACCTTCCACAGGGTCTAACTATGGCTACACCTTC

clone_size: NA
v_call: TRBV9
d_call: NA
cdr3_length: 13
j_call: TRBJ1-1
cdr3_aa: CASSVAGRTEAFF
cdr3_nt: TGTGCCAGCAGCGTAGCAGGGCGGACTGAAGCTTTCTTT

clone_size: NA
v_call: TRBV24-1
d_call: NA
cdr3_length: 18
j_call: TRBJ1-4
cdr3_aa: CATSDFTRGIETNEKLFF
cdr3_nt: TGTGCCACCAGTGATTTCACCCGAGGCATAGAAACTAATGAAAAACTGTTTTTT

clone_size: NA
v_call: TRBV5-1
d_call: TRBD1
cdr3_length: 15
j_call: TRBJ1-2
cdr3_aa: CASSFALDRSNGYTF
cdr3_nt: TGCGCCAGCAGCTTTGCACTGGACAGGTCGAATGGCTACACCTTC

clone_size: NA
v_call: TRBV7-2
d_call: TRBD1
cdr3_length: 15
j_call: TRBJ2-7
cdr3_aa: CASSQRTGRGDEQYF
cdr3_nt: TGTGCCAGCAGCCAGCGGACAGGGCGCGGCGACGAGCAGTACTTC

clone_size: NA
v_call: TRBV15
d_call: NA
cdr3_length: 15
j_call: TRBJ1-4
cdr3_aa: CATSRAPSRDEKLFF
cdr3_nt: TGTGCCACCAGCAGAGCCCCGAGCAGGGATGAAAAACTGTTTTTT

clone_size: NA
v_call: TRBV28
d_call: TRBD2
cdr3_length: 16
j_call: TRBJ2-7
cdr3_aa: CASSSIGTSGIYEQYF
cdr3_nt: TGTGCCAGCAGTAGCATCGGGACTAGCGGGATTTACGAGCAGTACTTC

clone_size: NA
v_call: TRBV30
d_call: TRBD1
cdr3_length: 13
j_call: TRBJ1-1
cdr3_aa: CAWSQGGDTEAFF
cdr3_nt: TGTGCCTGGTCTCAGGGGGGCGATACTGAAGCTTTCTTT

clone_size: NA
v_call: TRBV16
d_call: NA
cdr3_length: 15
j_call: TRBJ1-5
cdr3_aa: CASSQSAGGNQPQHF
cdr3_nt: TGTGCCAGCAGCCAATCAGCGGGAGGCAATCAGCCCCAGCATTTT

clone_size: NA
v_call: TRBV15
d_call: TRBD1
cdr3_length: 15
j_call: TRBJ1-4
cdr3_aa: CATRPSGGTNEKLFF
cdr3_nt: TGTGCCACCAGACCCTCAGGGGGCACTAATGAAAAACTGTTTTTT

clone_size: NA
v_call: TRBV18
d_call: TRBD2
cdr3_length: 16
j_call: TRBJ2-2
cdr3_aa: CASSPSGGASTGELFF
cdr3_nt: TGTGCCAGCTCACCATCGGGAGGGGCCAGCACCGGGGAGCTGTTTTTT

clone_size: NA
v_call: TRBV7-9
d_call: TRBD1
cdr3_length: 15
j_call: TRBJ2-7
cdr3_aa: CASSISGRTGGIQYF
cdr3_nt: TGTGCCAGCAGCATAAGTGGGAGGACAGGGGGTATACAGTACTTC

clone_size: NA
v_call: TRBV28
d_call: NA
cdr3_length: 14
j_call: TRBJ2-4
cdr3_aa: CASSLAGAKNIQYF
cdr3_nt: TGTGCCAGCAGTTTAGCGGGAGCCAAAAACATTCAGTACTTC

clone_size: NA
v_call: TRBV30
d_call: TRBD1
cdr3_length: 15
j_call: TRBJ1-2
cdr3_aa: CAWSPPGDRGYGYTF
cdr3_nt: TGTGCCTGGAGCCCCCCGGGGGACAGGGGGTATGGCTACACCTTC

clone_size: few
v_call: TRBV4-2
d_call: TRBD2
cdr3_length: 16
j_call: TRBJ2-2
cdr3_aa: CASSRNTGGRTGELFF
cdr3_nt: TGTGCCAGCAGCCGAAATACGGGGGGACGGACCGGGGAGCTGTTTTTT

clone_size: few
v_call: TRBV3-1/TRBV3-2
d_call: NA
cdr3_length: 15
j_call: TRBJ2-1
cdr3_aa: CASSRTGKDYNEQFF
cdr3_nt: TGTGCCAGCAGCCGCACCGGGAAGGACTACAATGAGCAGTTCTTC

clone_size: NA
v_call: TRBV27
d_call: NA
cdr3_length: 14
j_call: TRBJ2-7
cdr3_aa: CASSLRAGVYEQYF
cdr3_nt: TGTGCCAGCAGTTTAAGAGCCGGGGTCTACGAGCAGTACTTC

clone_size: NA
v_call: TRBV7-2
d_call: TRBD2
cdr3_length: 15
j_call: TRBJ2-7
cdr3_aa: CASSTFGTNNYEQYF
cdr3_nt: TGTGCCAGCAGCACTTTCGGGACTAACAACTACGAGCAGTACTTC

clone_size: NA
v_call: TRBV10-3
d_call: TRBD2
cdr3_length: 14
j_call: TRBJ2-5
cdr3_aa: CAIRASGDQETQYF
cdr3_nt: TGTGCCATCAGGGCTAGCGGAGACCAAGAGACCCAGTACTTC

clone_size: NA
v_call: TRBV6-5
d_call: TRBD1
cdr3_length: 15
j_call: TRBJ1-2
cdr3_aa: CASSNRQGTNYGYTF
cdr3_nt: TGTGCCAGCAGTAACCGACAGGGCACTAACTATGGCTACACCTTC

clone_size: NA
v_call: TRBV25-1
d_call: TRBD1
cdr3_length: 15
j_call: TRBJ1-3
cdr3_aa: CASSARTGAGNTIYF
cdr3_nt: TGTGCCAGCAGTGCTAGGACAGGGGCTGGAAACACCATATATTTT

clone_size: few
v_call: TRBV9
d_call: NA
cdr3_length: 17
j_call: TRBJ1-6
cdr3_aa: CASSKDSQFDNNSPLHF
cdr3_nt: TGTGCCAGCAGCAAAGACAGTCAGTTCGATAATAATTCACCCCTCCACTTT